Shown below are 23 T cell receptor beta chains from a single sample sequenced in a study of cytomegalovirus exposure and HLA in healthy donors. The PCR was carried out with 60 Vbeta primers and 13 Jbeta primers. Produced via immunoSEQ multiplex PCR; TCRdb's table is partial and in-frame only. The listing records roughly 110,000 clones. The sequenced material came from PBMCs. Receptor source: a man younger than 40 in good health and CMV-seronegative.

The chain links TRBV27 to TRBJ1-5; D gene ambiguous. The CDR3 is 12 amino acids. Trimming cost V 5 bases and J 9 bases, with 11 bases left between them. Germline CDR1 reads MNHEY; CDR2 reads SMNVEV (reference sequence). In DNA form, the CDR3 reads TGTGCCAGCAGTCCCACCTGGCCGCCCCAGCATTTT. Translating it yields CASSPTWPPQHF.

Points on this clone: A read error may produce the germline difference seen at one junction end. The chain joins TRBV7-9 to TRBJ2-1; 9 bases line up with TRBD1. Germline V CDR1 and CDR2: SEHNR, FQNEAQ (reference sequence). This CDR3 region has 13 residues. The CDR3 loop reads CASSLFQNDRGIF. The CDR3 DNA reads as TGTGCCAGCAGCCTCTTTCAAAACGACAGGGGGATCTTC.

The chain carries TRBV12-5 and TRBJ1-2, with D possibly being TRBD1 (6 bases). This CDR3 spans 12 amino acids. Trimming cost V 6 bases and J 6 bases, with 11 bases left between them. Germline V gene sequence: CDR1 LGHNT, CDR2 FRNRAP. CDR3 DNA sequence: TGTGCTAGTGGCCCCGCAGGGGATGGCTACACCTTC. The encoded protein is CASGPAGDGYTF.

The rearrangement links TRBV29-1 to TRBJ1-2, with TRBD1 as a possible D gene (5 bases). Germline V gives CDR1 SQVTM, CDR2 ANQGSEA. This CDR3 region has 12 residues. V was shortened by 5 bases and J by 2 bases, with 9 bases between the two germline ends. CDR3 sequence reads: CSVTGDNYGYTF. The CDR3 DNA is TGCAGCGTTACGGGGGACAACTATGGCTACACCTTC.

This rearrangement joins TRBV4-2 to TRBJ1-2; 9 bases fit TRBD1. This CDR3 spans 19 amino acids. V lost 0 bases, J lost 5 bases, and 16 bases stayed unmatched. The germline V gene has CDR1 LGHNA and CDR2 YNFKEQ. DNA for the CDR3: TGTGCCAGCAGCCAAGATTTGGGGGGTGCGGGACAGGGACATTATGGCTACACCTTC. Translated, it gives CASSQDLGGAGQGHYGYTF.

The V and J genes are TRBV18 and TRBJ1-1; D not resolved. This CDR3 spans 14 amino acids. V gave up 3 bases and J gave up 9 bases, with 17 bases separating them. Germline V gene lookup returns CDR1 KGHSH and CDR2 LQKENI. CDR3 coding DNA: TGTGCCAGCTCACCTGACTCGACTCGCCATCAAGCTTTCTTT. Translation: CASSPDSTRHQAFF. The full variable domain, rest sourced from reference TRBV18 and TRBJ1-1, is NAGVMQNPRHLVRRRGQEARLRCSPMKGHSHVYWYRQLPEEGLKFMVYLQKENIIDESGMPKERFSAEFPKEGPSILRIQQVVRGDSAAYFCASSPDSTRHQAFFGQGTRLTVV.

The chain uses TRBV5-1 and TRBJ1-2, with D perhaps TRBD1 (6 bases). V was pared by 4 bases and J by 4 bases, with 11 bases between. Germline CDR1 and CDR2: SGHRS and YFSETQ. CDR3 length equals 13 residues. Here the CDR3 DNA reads TGCGCCAGCAGCCCTACAGGGACCTATGGCTACACCTTC. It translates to CASSPTGTYGYTF.

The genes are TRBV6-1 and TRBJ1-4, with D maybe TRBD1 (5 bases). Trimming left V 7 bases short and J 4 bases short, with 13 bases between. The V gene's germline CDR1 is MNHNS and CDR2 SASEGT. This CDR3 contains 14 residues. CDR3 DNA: TGTGCCAGCAAACCCGGACACCTTAATGAAAAACTGTTTTTT. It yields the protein CASKPGHLNEKLFF.

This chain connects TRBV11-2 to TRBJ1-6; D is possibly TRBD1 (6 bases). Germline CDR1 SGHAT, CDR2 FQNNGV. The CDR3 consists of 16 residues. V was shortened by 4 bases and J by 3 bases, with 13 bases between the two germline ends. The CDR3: CASSYGDNRYNSPLHF. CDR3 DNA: TGTGCCAGCAGCTACGGGGACAACCGCTATAATTCACCCCTCCACTTT.

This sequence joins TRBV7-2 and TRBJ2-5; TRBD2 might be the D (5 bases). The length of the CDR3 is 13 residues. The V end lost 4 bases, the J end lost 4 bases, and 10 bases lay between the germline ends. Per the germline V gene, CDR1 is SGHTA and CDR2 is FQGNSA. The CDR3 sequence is CASSSSGRETQYF. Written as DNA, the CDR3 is TGTGCCAGCAGCTCCAGTGGGAGAGAGACCCAGTACTTC. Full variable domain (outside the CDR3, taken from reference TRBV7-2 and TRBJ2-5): GAGVSQSPSNKVTEKGKDVELRCDPISGHTALYWYRQSLGQGLEFLIYFQGNSAPDKSGLPSDRFSAERTGGSVSTLTIQRTQQEDSAVYLCASSSSGRETQYFGPGTRLLVL.

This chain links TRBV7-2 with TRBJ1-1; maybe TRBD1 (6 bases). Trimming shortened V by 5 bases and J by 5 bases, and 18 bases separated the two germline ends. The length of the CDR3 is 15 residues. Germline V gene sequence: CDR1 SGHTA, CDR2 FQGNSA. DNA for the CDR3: TGTGCCAGCAGCCCTCACAGGGTCAGGGGTACTGAAGCTTTCTTT. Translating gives CASSPHRVRGTEAFF.

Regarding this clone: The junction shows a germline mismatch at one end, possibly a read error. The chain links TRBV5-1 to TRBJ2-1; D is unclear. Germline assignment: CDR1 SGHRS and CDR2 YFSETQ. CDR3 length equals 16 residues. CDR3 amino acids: CASSLGSNSPYNEQLF. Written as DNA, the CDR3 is TGCGCCAGCAGCTTGGGTTCCAACAGCCCTTACAATGAGCAGCTCTTC.

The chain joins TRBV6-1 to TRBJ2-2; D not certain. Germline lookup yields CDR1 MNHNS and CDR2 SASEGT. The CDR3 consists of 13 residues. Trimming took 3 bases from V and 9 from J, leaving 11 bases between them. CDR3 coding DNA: TGTGCCAGCAGTGATGAGGAACACCGGGAGCTGTTTTTT. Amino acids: CASSDEEHRELFF.

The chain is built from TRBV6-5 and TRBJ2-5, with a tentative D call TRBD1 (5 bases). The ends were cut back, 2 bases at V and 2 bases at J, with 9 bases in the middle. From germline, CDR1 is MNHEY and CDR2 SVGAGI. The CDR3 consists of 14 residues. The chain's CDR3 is CASSYGAVQETQYF. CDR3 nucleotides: TGTGCCAGCAGTTACGGGGCTGTACAAGAGACCCAGTACTTC.

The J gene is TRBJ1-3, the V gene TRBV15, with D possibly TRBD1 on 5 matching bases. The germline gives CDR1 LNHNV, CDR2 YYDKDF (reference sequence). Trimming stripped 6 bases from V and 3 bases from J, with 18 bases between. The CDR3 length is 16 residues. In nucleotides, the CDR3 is TGTGCCACCAGAGTCCTGGGTGGGGGACTTGGAAACACCATATATTTT. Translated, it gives CATRVLGGGLGNTIYF.

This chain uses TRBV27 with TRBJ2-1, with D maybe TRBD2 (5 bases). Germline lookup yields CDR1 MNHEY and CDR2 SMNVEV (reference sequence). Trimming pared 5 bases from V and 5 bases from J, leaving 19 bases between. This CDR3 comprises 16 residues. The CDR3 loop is CASSPPPGIRHNEQFF. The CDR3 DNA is TGTGCCAGCAGTCCGCCCCCGGGGATAAGGCACAATGAGCAGTTCTTC.

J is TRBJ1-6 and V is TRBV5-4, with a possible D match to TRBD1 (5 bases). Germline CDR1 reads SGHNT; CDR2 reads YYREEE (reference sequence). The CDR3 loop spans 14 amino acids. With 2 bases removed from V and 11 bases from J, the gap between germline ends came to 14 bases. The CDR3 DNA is TGTGCCAGCAGCTTAGGATCGGGGGAACCACCCCTCCACTTT. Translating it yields CASSLGSGEPPLHF.

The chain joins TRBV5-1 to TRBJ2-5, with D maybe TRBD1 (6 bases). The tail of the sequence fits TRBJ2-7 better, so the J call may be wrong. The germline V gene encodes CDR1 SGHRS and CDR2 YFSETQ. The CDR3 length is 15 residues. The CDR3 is CASSLGQAVAYEQYF. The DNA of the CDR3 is TGCGCCAGCAGCTTGGGACAGGCAGTCGCCTACGAGCAGTACTTC.

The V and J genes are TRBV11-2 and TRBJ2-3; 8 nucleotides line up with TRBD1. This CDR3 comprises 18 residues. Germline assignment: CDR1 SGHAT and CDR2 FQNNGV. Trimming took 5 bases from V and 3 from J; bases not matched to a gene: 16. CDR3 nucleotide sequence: TGTGCCAGCAGCACGACAGGCCGCGGGCACAGGGGGACAGATACGCAGTATTTT. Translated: CASSTTGRGHRGTDTQYF.

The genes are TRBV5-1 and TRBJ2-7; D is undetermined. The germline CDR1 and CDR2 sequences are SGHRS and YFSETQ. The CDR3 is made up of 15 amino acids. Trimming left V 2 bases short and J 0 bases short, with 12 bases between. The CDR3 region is CASSFSGPSSYEQYF. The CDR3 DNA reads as TGCGCCAGCAGCTTCTCCGGCCCTAGCTCCTACGAGCAGTACTTC.

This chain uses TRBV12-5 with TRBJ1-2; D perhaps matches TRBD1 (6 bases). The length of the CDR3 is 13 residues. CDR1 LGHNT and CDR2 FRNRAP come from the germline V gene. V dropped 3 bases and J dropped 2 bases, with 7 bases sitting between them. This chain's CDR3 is CASGFGQNYGYTF. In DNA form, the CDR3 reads TGTGCTAGTGGTTTTGGACAGAACTATGGCTACACCTTC. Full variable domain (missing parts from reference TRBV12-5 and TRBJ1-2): DARVTQTPRHKVTEMGQEVTMRCQPILGHNTVFWYRQTMMQGLELLAYFRNRAPLDDSGMPKDRFSAEMPDATLATLKIQPSEPRDSAVYFCASGFGQNYGYTFGSGTRLTVV.

DNA for the CDR3: TGCAGCGTTTGGACAGGGGGCGAAACTGAAGCTTTCTTT. Amino acid sequence: CSVWTGGETEAFF. The chain has TRBV29-1 and TRBJ1-1, with TRBD1 identical over 11 bases. The germline V gene encodes CDR1 SQVTM and CDR2 ANQGSEA. V dropped 5 bases and J dropped 5; count of bases not matched to a gene: 4. The CDR3 runs 13 residues.

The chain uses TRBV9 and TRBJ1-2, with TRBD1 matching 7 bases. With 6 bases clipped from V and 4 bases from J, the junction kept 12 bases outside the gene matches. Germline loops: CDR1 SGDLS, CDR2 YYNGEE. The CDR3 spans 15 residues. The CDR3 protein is CASTQGQVWRYGYTF. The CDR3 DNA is TGTGCCAGCACCCAAGGACAGGTCTGGCGCTATGGCTACACCTTC.